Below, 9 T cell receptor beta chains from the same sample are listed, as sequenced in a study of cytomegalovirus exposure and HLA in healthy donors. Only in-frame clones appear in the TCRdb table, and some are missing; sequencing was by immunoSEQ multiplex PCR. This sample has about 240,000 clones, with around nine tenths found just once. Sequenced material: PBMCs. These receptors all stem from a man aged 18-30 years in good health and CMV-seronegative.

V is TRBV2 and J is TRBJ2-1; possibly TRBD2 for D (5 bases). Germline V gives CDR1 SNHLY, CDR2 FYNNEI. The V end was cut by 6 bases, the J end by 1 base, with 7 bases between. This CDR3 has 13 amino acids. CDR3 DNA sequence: TGTGCCAGCAGGGACTGGTCCTACAATGAGCAGTTCTTC. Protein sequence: CASRDWSYNEQFF. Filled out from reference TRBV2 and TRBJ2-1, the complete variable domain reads EPEVTQTPSHQVTQMGQEVILRCVPISNHLYFYWYRQILGQKVEFLVSFYNNEISEKSEIFDDQFSVERPDGSNFTLKIRSTKLEDSAMYFCASRDWSYNEQFFGPGTRLTVL.

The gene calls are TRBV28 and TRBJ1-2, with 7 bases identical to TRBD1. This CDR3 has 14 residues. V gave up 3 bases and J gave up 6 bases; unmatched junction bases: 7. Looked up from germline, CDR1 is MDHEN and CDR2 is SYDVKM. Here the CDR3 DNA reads TGTGCCAGCAGTTTCTTATCAGGGGGTCATGGCTACACCTTC. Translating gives CASSFLSGGHGYTF.

Here the CDR3 reads CASRESHYGYTF. The CDR3 region has the DNA TGTGCCAGCAGGGAGTCCCACTATGGCTACACCTTC. This chain links TRBV6-5 with TRBJ1-2; no definite D call. The CDR3 length is 12 residues. From germline, CDR1 is MNHEY and CDR2 SVGAGI. Trimming left V 6 bases short and J 3 bases short, with 8 bases between.

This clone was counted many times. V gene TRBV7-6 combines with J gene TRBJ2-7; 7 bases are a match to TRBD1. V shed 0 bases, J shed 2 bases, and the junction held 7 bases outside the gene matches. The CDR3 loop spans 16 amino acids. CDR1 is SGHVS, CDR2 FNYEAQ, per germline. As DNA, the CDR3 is TGTGCCAGCAGCTTAGCGGGGACAGTAGGGACCTACGAGCAGTACTTC. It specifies CASSLAGTVGTYEQYF. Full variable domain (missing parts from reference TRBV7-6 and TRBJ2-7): GAGVSQSPRYKVTKRGQDVALRCDPISGHVSLYWYRQALGQGPEFLTYFNYEAQQDKSGLPNDRFSAERPEGSISTLTIQRTEQRDSAMYRCASSLAGTVGTYEQYFGPGTRLTVT.

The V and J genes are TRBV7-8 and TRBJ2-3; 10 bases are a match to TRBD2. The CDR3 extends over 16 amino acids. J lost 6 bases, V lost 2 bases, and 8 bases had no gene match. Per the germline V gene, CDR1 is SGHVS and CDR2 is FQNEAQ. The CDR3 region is CASSLRLAGEVDTQYF. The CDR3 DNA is TGTGCCAGCAGCTTAAGGCTAGCGGGAGAGGTGGATACGCAGTATTTT.

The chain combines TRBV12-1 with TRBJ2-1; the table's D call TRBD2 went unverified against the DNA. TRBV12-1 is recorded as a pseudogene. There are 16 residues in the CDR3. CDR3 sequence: CASNGGHLSSYNEQFF. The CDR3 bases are TGTGCCAGTAACGGGGGGCACCTAAGCTCCTACAATGAGCAGTTCTTC.

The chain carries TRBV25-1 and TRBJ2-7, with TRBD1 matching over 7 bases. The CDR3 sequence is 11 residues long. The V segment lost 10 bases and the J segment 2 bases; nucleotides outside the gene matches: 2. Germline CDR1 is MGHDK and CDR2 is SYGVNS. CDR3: CATGQAYEQYF. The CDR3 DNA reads TGTGCCACCGGACAGGCCTACGAGCAGTACTTC.

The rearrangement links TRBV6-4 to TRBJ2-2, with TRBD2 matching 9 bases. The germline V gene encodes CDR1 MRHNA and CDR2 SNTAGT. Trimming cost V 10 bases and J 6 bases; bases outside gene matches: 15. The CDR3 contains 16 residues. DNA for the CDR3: TGTGCCACCCGAGTGTCTAGCGGGATTACGGCCGGGGAGCTGTTTTTT. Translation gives CATRVSSGITAGELFF.

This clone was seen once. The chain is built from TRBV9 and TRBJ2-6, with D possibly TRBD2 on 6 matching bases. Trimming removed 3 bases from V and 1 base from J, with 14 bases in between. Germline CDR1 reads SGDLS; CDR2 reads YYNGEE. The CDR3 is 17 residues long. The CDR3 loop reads CASSALGLLSGANVLTF. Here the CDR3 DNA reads TGTGCCAGCAGCGCTCTGGGACTCCTGTCTGGGGCCAACGTCCTGACTTTC.